One sample yielded the 7 T cell receptor beta chains listed below, sequenced in a study of blood T cell repertoires in COVID-19. Assay used: immunoSEQ multiplex PCR; TCRdb lists only in-frame clones, some missing. The repertoire holds some 390,000 clones, with 70% to 90% as singletons. Sequenced material: peripheral blood. Source of these receptors: a human donor in a cohort sampled during active COVID-19.

The rearrangement links TRBV7-3 to TRBJ2-1, with 13 bases that match TRBD2. The CDR3 runs 20 residues. The V gene's germline CDR1 is SGHTA and CDR2 FQGTGA. V lost 0 bases to trimming and J lost 0 bases; unmatched junction nucleotides: 8. This CDR3 is CASSLTGLAGTSPSYNEQFF. DNA of the CDR3: TGTGCCAGCAGCTTAACGGGACTAGCGGGGACGTCCCCCTCCTACAATGAGCAGTTCTTC.

The CDR3 bases are TGTGCCAGCAGTTCGCCCAGTATTGACACCATATATTTT. Translating gives CASSSPSIDTIYF. The gene calls are TRBV6-6 and TRBJ1-3; D call uncertain. CDR1 MNHNY and CDR2 SVGAGI come from the germline V gene (reference sequence). The CDR3 length is 13 residues. V was trimmed by 4 bases and J by 8 bases, leaving 12 bases between them.

The chain is built from TRBV5-5 and TRBJ2-2; TRBD2 might be the D (7 bases). The V end was cut by 1 base, the J end by 4 bases, with 17 bases between. CDR1 is SGHKS and CDR2 is YYEKEE in the germline V gene (reference sequence). CDR3 size: 17 residues. CDR3 sequence: CASSLNRGASGTGELFF. CDR3 DNA sequence: TGTGCCAGCAGCTTGAACCGGGGGGCTAGCGGCACCGGGGAGCTGTTTTTT.

This clone was seen just once. This chain joins TRBV7-3 and TRBJ2-1; the match to TRBD2 covers 9 bases. With 5 bases clipped from V and 1 base from J, the junction kept 3 bases outside the gene matches. This CDR3 comprises 15 residues. Germline-derived CDR1 and CDR2 are SGHTA and FQGTGA. CDR3 amino acids: CASSISGGSYNEQFF. CDR3 nucleotide sequence: TGTGCCAGCAGCATAAGCGGGGGGTCCTACAATGAGCAGTTCTTC.

This clone has a single count. This chain uses TRBV3-1 (or the pseudogene TRBV3-2) with TRBJ2-5; tentative D call: TRBD2 (6 bases). The CDR3 extends over 15 amino acids. Trimming cost V 1 base and J 1 base, with 10 bases left between them. The germline gives CDR1 LGHDT, CDR2 YNNKEL (reference sequence). In DNA, the CDR3 is TGTGCCAGCAGCCAAGGGGCGGGGATCCAAGAGACCCAGTACTTC. It yields the protein CASSQGAGIQETQYF.

This clone was counted a single time. CDR3 nucleotides: TGTGCCAGTAGTAGCGGGAGTGAATACGAGCAGTACTTC. Protein: CASSSGSEYEQYF. The chain carries TRBV19 and TRBJ2-7; 7 nucleotides line up with TRBD2. J lost 4 bases, V lost 4 bases, and 4 bases had no gene match. Germline loops: CDR1 LNHDA, CDR2 SQIVND (reference sequence). The CDR3 loop spans 13 amino acids. The complete variable domain, with remaining parts taken from reference TRBV19 and TRBJ2-7, reads DGGITQSPKYLFRKEGQNVTLSCEQNLNHDAMYWYRQDPGQGLRLIYYSQIVNDFQKGDIAEGYSVSREKKESFPLTVTSAQKNPTAFYLCASSSGSEYEQYFGPGTRLTVT.

V gene TRBV3-1 (or the pseudogene TRBV3-2) combines with J gene TRBJ1-2; TRBD1 is a possible D gene (5 bases). This CDR3 comprises 15 residues. Between the trimmed V and J ends, which lost 1 base and 8 bases, there was a span of 17 bases. Germline V gives CDR1 LGHDT, CDR2 YNNKEL (reference sequence). Here the CDR3 reads CASSQGSDGGWGYTF. DNA for the CDR3: TGTGCCAGCAGCCAAGGCTCTGACGGGGGATGGGGCTACACCTTC.